These 11 T cell receptor beta chains originate from one sample sequenced in a study of T cell repertoires in ileal Crohn's disease. Sequencing was performed with immunoSEQ multiplex PCR; in TCRdb, only in-frame clones are kept and a portion is missing. The table has approximately 13,000 clones, over 75% seen once. Time point described: neoterminal ileum biopsy at postoperative endoscopy, about 6 months after surgery. Sequences were obtained from ileal tissue. The origin of the receptors is an adult with Crohn's disease.

This chain links TRBV10-3 with TRBJ2-7, with 9 bases matching TRBD2. The junction had 2 bases not matched to a gene; V was cut back by 7 bases and J by 1 base. CDR3 length: 13 amino acids. Germline loops: CDR1 ENHRY, CDR2 SYGVKD. DNA for the CDR3: TGTGCCATCAAGACTAGCGGTTCCTACGAGCAGTACTTC. Amino acid sequence: CAIKTSGSYEQYF.

CDR3 nucleotide sequence: TGTGCCAGCAGGACTAGCGGGAGCATGGATACGCAGTATTTT. Protein product: CASRTSGSMDTQYF. V usage is TRBV6-1 and J usage is TRBJ2-3; 12 nucleotides match TRBD2. The V gene end was trimmed by 6 bases and the J gene end by 6 bases; junction bases not matched to a gene: 4. Germline loops: CDR1 MNHNS, CDR2 SASEGT. CDR3 length equals 14 residues.

The chain is built from TRBV6-4 and TRBJ2-3, with 12 bases lining up with TRBD2. This CDR3 spans 15 amino acids. The ends lost 3 bases at V and 4 bases at J; junction bases unmatched: 2. Looked up from germline, CDR1 is MRHNA and CDR2 is SNTAGT. The CDR3 nucleotides read TGTGCCAGCAGTGAGACTAGCGGGGGATCAGATACGCAGTATTTT. Translating it yields CASSETSGGSDTQYF.

This chain connects TRBV2 to TRBJ1-5, with TRBD1 as a possible D gene (6 bases). The germline V gene encodes CDR1 SNHLY and CDR2 FYNNEI. Between the trimmed V and J ends, which lost 6 bases and 5 bases, there was a span of 11 bases. This CDR3 has 13 residues. CDR3 nucleotide sequence: TGTGCCAGCAGCCGGACAGCCGATCAGCCCCAGCATTTT. Its protein product is CASSRTADQPQHF.

CDR3 coding DNA: TGTGCCAGCAGTGAAGCGGCAGGGGGCCGTGAAAAACTGTTTTTT. It yields the protein CASSEAAGGREKLFF. The chain employs TRBV2 and TRBJ1-4; 8 nucleotides line up with TRBD1. The CDR3 spans 15 residues. V trimming: 0 bases; J trimming: 7 bases; junction bases outside the gene matches: 4. The V gene's germline CDR1 is SNHLY and CDR2 FYNNEI.

V usage is TRBV2 and J usage is TRBJ2-2, with a weak D call TRBD1 (5 bases). The V gene's germline CDR1 is SNHLY and CDR2 FYNNEI. The germline V and J ends were trimmed by 2 bases and 6 bases, with 16 bases remaining between them. This CDR3 spans 16 amino acids. The CDR3 bases are TGTGCCAGCAGTGAAAGCGTCAGGGTAGTCTCCGGGGAGCTGTTTTTT. It translates to CASSESVRVVSGELFF.

This chain links TRBV12-5 with TRBJ2-7; 10 nucleotides match TRBD2. V shed 6 bases and J 0 bases; nucleotides not matched to a gene: 5. Germline V lookup: CDR1 LGHNT, CDR2 FRNRAP. The CDR3 spans 15 residues. CDR3 sequence reads: CASGPTSGLSYEQYF. The DNA for the CDR3 is TGTGCTAGTGGGCCGACTAGCGGGCTCTCCTACGAGCAGTACTTC.

CDR3 region: CASSLGVQATGGIHYGYTF. The CDR3 DNA follows: TGTGCCAGCAGCTTAGGGGTTCAAGCGACAGGGGGCATCCACTATGGCTACACCTTC. J is TRBJ1-2 and V is TRBV7-9; the match to TRBD1 covers 10 bases. Germline CDR1 reads SEHNR; CDR2 reads FQNEAQ (reference sequence). J lost 3 bases, V lost 1 base, and 14 bases had no gene match. The CDR3 extends over 19 amino acids.

This clone was seen just once. The V and J genes are TRBV9 and TRBJ2-2, with a weak D call TRBD2 (6 bases). Germline V gene data show CDR1 as SGDLS and CDR2 as YYNGEE. V lost 0 bases and J 5 bases, leaving 14 bases between the germline ends. The CDR3 sequence is 16 residues long. For the CDR3, the DNA is TGTGCCAGCAGCGTAGCTACGACGGGAGCAACCGGGGAGCTGTTTTTT. This sequence encodes CASSVATTGATGELFF. Variable domain in full (rest from reference TRBV9 and TRBJ2-2): DSGVTQTPKHLITATGQRVTLRCSPRSGDLSVYWYQQSLDQGLQFLIQYYNGEERAKGNILERFSAQQFPDLHSELNLSSLELGDSALYFCASSVATTGATGELFFGEGSRLTVL.

The chain links TRBV5-1 to TRBJ2-7, with D possibly matching TRBD1 (6 bases). CDR1 SGHRS and CDR2 YFSETQ come from the germline V gene. This CDR3 spans 13 amino acids. Trimming took off 3 bases at V and 0 bases at J, with 7 bases between the two ends. In DNA, the CDR3 is TGCGCCAGCAGCTCGGACAGCTCCTACGAGCAGTACTTC. It is translated as CASSSDSSYEQYF.

J is TRBJ2-3 and V is TRBV14; 8 bases are shared with TRBD1. The germline V gene encodes CDR1 SGHDN and CDR2 FVKESK. The CDR3 runs to 14 residues. V shed 6 bases, J shed 2 bases, and the junction held 4 bases outside the gene matches. CDR3 DNA sequence: TGTGCCAGCAGACGGACAGGGTCCACAGATACGCAGTATTTT. It encodes CASRRTGSTDTQYF. Full variable domain (remainder filled in from reference TRBV14 and TRBJ2-3): EAGVTQFPSHSVIEKGQTVTLRCDPISGHDNLYWYRRVMGKEIKFLLHFVKESKQDESGMPNNRFLAERTGGTYSTLKVQPAELEDSGVYFCASRRTGSTDTQYFGPGTRLTVL.